The T cell receptor beta chain under discussion was sequenced for a study of blood T cell repertoires in COVID-19 (dated by TCRdb to 2018 to 2021). The study in broad terms: Samples covering the acute and convalescent phases of COVID-19 were provided by collaborators in the United States, Italy and Spain. Where HLA class I and class II types were available, the types were taken from metadata supplied by the sample provider, not from assay-based typing. The samples were drawn from the first 160 participants of the ongoing ImmuneRACE study and from 1,254 subjects provided by 6 global collaborators. The repertoires were made available in a free public database intended to serve as a resource for research on the immune response to SARS-CoV-2. Nearly every sample came with metadata listing a de-identified subject ID, COVID-19 status, age in years and sex. Deeply sampled blood TCRbeta repertoires from subjects exposed to, actively infected with, or recovered from COVID-19 were included in the dataset. The material from the prospective study consisted of cDNA or gDNA derived from T cells, B-cell-depleted T cells, or PBMCs.

TCRbeta CDR3 regions were amplified from genomic DNA using the immunoSEQ Assay, a bias-controlled multiplex PCR. As for the authors' bioinformatics: The number of nucleated cells in each sample was estimated by amplification of reference gene primers within the assay. Sequence reads were collapsed and filtered to measure the absolute abundance of every unique TCRbeta CDR3 rearrangement. Productive Simpson clonality was computed per sample as the square root of Simpson's diversity index over productive rearrangements. Here the immuneACCESS table is served through TCRdb, limited to in-frame sequences with V and J called. Missing clones are a known gap in these copies; in checked studies unresolved V genes cover under half, and the rest lacks a known reason. That table is the source of V, J and clone size, and D and trimming were worked out from the DNA. The sample data list roughly 280,000 clones, and 86% of these were observed just once. The ten top clones hold about 3.5% of the sample.

Beyond this particular receptor, the publication reports: The quantity of clinical and demographic metadata differed by source and by participant and was supplied without curation.

Trimming at the junction amounts to 5 bases on V and 8 bases on J, and the germline ends lie 24 bases apart. CDR3 length: 16 amino acids, cysteine to phenylalanine. The kept DNA is CDR3 alone, 48 bases in frame from the first base. CDR1 and CDR2 (SGHTA, FQGNSA) derive from the germline V gene. Collaborating institutions collected whole blood in K2EDTA tubes following their own protocols. Collaborator samples were shipped for TCRbeta analysis as frozen whole blood, isolated PBMCs, or DNA extracted from either sample type. As regards this clone: Its antigen is still unknown. No much larger clone is present one base from it, and per-base qualities are unavailable.

The source material was peripheral blood. The source of this sequence is a man aged 18 to 35 with active or convalescent COVID-19. The receptor chain draws on TRBV7-2 and TRBJ1-2; TRBD1 is a weak D gene call, 6 bases matching. The sequenced DNA is TGTGCCAGCAGCGCGTACAGGTTGGGGGCTCAGGACGGCTACACCTTC. It encodes CASSAYRLGAQDGYTF. The variable domain in full, with residues beyond the CDR3 obtained from the reference TRBV7-2 and TRBJ1-2 genes, is GAGVSQSPSNKVTEKGKDVELRCDPISGHTALYWYRQSLGQGLEFLIYFQGNSAPDKSGLPSDRFSAERTGGSVSTLTIQRTQQEDSAVYLCASSAYRLGAQDGYTFGSGTRLTVV.